This T cell receptor (beta chain) was sequenced for a study of beta chain features in type 1 diabetes. Overall study results and limits: All four CD4+ subsets from Type 1 diabetes patients carried moderately but significantly shorter TCRB CDR3s.

On this clone: Its antigen is not known.

Expressed TCRB transcripts were sequenced, since all the RNA that had been isolated was reverse transcribed. Profiling relied on immunoSEQ multiplex PCR, and the TCRdb table lists in-frame clones only, not all of them. This repertoire shows 240,000 or so clones, approximately 20% found once; its top ten account for about 0.028%. The V segment lost 2 bases and the J segment 5 bases; nucleotides outside the gene matches: 4. Germline V gene sequence: CDR1 SGHNT, CDR2 YYREEE (reference sequence). This CDR3 has 14 residues. This TCR derives from a woman in her thirties or forties with type 1 diabetes. Source material: naive CD4+ T cells from blood. The V call is TRBV5-4, the J call TRBJ2-7; 10 bases are shared with TRBD2. The CDR3 bases are TGTGCCAGCAGCTTTACTAGCGGGGCGCACGAGCAGTACTTC. Its translation: CASSFTSGAHEQYF.